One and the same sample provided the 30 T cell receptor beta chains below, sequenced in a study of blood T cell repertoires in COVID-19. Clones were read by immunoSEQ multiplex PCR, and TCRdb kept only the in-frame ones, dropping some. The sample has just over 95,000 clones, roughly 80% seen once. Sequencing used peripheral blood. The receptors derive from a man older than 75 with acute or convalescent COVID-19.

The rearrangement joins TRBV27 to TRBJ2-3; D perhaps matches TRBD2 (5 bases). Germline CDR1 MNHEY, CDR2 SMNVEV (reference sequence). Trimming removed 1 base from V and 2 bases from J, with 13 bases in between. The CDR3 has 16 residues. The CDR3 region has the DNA TGTGCCAGCAGTTTATACGAAGGGAGTCCCACAGATACGCAGTATTTT. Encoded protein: CASSLYEGSPTDTQYF.

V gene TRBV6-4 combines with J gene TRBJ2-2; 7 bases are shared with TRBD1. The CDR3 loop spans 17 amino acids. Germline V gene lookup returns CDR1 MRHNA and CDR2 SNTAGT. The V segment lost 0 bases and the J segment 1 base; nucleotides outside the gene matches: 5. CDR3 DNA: TGTGCCAGCAGTGACTCCATGACAGGGATGAACACCGGGGAGCTGTTTTTT. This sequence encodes CASSDSMTGMNTGELFF.

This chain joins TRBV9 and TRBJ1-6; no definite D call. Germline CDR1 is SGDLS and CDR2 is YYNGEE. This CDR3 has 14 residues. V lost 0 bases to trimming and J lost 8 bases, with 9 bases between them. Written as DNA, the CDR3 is TGTGCCAGCAGCGTAGCGTCCCGGGATTCACCCCTCCACTTT. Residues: CASSVASRDSPLHF.

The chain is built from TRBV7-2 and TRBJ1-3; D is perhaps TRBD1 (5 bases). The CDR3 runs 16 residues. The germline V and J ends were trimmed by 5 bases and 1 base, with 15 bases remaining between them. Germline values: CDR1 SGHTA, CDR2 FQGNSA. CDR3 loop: CASSPSRRESGNTIYF. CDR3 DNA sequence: TGTGCCAGCAGCCCGTCCCGCAGGGAATCTGGAAACACCATATATTTT.

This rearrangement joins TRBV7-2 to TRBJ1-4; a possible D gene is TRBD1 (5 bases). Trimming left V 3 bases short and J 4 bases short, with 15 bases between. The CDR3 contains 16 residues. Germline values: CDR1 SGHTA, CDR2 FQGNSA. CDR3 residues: CASSFHSGTNNEKLFF. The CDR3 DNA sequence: TGTGCCAGCAGCTTCCACAGTGGGACTAATAATGAAAAACTGTTTTTT.

This chain's CDR3 is CASSSTTGKVQETQYF. CDR3 nucleotides: TGTGCCAGCAGTTCGACGACAGGCAAGGTCCAAGAGACCCAGTACTTC. This rearrangement joins TRBV27 to TRBJ2-5, with D perhaps TRBD1 (6 bases). Germline loops: CDR1 MNHEY, CDR2 SMNVEV (reference sequence). The CDR3 contains 16 residues. The V end lost 4 bases, the J end lost 1 base, and 16 bases lay between the germline ends.

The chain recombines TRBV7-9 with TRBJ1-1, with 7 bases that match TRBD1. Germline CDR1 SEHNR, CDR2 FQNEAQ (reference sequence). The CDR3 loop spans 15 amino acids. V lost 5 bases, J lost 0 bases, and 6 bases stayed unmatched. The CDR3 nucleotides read TGTGCCAGCAGCCCCCCGACAGGGATGAACACTGAAGCTTTCTTT. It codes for CASSPPTGMNTEAFF.

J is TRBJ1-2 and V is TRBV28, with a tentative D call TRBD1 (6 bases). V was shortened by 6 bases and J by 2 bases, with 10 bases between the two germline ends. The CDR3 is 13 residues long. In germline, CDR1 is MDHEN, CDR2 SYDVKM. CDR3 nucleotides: TGTGCCAGCAGCCCAGGGGACAACTATGGCTACACCTTC. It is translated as CASSPGDNYGYTF.

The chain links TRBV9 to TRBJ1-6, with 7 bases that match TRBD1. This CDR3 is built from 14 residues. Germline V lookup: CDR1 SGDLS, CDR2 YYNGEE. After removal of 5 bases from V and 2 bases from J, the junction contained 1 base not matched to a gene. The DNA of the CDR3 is TGTGCCAGCAGTGGGACAGCCTATAATTCACCCCTCCACTTT. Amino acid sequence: CASSGTAYNSPLHF.

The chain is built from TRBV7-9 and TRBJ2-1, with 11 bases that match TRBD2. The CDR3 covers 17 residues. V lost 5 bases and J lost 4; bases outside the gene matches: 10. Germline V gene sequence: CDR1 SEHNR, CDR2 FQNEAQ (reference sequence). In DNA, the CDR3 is TGTGCCAGCAGCGTGTGGGCGGGACTAGCGGATTACAATGAGCAGTTCTTC. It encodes CASSVWAGLADYNEQFF.

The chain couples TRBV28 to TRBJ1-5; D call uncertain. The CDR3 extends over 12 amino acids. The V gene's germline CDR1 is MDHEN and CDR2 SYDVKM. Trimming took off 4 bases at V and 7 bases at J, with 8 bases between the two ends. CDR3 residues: CASSSGKQPQHF. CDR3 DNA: TGTGCCAGCAGTTCCGGTAAGCAGCCCCAGCATTTT. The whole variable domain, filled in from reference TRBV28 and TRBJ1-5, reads DVKVTQSSRYLVKRTGEKVFLECVQDMDHENMFWYRQDPGLGLRLIYFSYDVKMKEKGDIPEGYSVSREKKERFSLILESASTNQTSMYLCASSSGKQPQHFGDGTRLSIL.

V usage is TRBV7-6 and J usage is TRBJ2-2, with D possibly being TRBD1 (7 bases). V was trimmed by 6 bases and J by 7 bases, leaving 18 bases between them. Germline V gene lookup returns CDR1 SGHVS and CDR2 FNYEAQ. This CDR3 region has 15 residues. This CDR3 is CASRSGGRVIGELFF. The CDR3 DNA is TGTGCCAGCAGGTCAGGGGGGCGAGTGATCGGGGAGCTGTTTTTT.

The CDR3 loop reads CASRQTGPLQVWQYF. The CDR3 DNA follows: TGTGCCAGCAGACAAACAGGGCCTCTACAGGTATGGCAGTACTTC. This sequence joins TRBV28 and TRBJ2-7; TRBD1 might be the D (6 bases). Germline loops: CDR1 MDHEN, CDR2 SYDVKM. The V end was cut by 6 bases, the J end by 9 bases, with 24 bases between. This CDR3 spans 15 amino acids.

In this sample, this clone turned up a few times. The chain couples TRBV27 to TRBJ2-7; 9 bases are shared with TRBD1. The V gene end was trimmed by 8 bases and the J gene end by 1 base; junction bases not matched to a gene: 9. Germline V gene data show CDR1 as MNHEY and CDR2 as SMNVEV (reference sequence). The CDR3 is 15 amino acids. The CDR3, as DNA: TGTGCCAGCCGCAGGGGACAGGGCGTTTCCTACGAGCAGTACTTC. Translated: CASRRGQGVSYEQYF.

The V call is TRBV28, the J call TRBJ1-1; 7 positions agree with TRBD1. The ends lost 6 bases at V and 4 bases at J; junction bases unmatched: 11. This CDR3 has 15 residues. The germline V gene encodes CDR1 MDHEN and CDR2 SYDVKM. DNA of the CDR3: TGTGCCAGCAGCTTAGGGGGCGTTGGGAGCACTGAAGCTTTCTTT. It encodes CASSLGGVGSTEAFF.

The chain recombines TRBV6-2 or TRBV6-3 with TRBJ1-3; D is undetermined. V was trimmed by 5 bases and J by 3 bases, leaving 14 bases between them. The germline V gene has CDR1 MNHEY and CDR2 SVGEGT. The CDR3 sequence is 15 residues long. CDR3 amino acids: CASSLEVVFGNTIYF. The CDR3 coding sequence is TGTGCCAGCAGTCTTGAAGTAGTTTTTGGAAACACCATATATTTT.

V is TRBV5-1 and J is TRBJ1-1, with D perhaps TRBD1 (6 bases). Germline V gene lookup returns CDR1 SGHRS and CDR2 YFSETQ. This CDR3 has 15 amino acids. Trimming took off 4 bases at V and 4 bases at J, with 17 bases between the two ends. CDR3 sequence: CASSPEGVLGTEAFF. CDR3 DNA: TGCGCCAGCAGCCCCGAGGGGGTCCTCGGCACTGAAGCTTTCTTT.

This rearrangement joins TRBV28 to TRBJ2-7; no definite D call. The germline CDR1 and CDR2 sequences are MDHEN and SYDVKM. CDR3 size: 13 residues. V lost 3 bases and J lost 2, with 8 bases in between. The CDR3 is CASSLGSTYEQYF. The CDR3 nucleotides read TGTGCCAGCAGTTTGGGCAGTACCTACGAGCAGTACTTC.

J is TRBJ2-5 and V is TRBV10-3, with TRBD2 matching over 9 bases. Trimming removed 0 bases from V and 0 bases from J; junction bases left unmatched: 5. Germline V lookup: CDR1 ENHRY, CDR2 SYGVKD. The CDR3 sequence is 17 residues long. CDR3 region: CAISESASGANQETQYF. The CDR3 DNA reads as TGTGCCATCAGTGAGTCGGCTAGCGGGGCCAACCAAGAGACCCAGTACTTC.

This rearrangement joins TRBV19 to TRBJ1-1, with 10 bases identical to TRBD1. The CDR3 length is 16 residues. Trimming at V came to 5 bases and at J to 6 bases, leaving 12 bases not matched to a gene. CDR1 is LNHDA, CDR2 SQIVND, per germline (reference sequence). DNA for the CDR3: TGTGCCAGTAGTCTGGGGCTGGGACAGGGGAGAGCTGAAGCTTTCTTT. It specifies CASSLGLGQGRAEAFF.

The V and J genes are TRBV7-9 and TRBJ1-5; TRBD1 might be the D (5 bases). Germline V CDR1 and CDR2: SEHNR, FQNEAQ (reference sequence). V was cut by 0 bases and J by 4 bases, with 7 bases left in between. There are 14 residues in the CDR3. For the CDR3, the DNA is TGTGCCAGCAGCTTAGCGACAGCGAATCAGCCCCAGCATTTT. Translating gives CASSLATANQPQHF.

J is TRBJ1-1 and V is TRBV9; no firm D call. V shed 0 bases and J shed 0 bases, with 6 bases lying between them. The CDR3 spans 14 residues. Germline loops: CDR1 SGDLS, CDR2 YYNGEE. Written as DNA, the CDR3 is TGTGCCAGCAGCGTAGCAGGTCTGAACACTGAAGCTTTCTTT. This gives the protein CASSVAGLNTEAFF.

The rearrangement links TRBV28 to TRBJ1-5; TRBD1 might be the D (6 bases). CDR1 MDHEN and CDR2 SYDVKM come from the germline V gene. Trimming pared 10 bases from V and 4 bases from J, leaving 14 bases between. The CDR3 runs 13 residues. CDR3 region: CAIKRTANQPQHF. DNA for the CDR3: TGTGCCATTAAAAGGACAGCTAATCAGCCCCAGCATTTT.

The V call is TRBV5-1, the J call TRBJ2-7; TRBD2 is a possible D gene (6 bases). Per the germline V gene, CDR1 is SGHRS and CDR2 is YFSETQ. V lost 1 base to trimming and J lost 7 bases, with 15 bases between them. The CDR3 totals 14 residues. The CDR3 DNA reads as TGCGCCAGCAGCTTGTCGACGGGAGTCTTTGAGCAGTACTTC. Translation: CASSLSTGVFEQYF.

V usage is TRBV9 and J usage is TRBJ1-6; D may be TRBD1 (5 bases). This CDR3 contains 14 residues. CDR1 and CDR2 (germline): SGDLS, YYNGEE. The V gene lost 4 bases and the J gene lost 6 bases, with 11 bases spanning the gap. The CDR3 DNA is TGTGCCAGCAGCCAGGGTGTTACTAATTCACCCCTCCACTTT. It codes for CASSQGVTNSPLHF. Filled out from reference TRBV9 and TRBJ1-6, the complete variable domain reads DSGVTQTPKHLITATGQRVTLRCSPRSGDLSVYWYQQSLDQGLQFLIQYYNGEERAKGNILERFSAQQFPDLHSELNLSSLELGDSALYFCASSQGVTNSPLHFGNGTRLTVT.

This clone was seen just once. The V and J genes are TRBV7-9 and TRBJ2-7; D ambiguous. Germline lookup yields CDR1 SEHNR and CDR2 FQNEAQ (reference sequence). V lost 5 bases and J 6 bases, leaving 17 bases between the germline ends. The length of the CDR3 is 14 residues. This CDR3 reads CASSPETQVPEQYF. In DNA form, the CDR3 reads TGTGCCAGCAGCCCGGAAACTCAGGTCCCCGAGCAGTACTTC. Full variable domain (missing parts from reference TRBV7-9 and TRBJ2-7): DTGVSQNPRHKITKRGQNVTFRCDPISEHNRLYWYRQTLGQGPEFLTYFQNEAQLEKSRLLSDRFSAERPKGSFSTLEIQRTEQGDSAMYLCASSPETQVPEQYFGPGTRLTVT.

In DNA form, the CDR3 reads TGTGCCAGCAGTGTTAGCGGGTACCCGCTCGGTGGAGAGACCCAGTACTTC. This gives the protein CASSVSGYPLGGETQYF. This chain joins TRBV6-1 and TRBJ2-5; 7 nucleotides agree with TRBD2. Trimming at V came to 4 bases and at J to 4 bases, leaving 15 bases not matched to a gene. This CDR3 has 17 amino acids. Germline V gene data show CDR1 as MNHNS and CDR2 as SASEGT.

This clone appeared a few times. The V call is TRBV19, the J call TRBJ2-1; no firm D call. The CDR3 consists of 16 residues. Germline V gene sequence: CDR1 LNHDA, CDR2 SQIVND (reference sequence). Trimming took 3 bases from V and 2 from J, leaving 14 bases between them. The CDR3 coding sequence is TGTGCCAGTAGTATGGAGCCCTCAGTACCCTACAATGAGCAGTTCTTC. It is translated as CASSMEPSVPYNEQFF.

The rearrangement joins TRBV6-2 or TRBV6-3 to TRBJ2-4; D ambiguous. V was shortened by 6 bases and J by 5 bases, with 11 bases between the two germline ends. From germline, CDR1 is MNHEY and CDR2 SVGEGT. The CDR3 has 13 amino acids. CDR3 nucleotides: TGTGCCAGCAGCCCTCAGGTCCAAAACATTCAGTACTTC. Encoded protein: CASSPQVQNIQYF.

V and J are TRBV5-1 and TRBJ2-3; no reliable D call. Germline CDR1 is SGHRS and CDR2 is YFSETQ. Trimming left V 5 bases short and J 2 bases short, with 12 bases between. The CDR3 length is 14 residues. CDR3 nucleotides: TGCGCCAGCAGTCACAGCTCGTCCACAGATACGCAGTATTTT. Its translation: CASSHSSSTDTQYF.